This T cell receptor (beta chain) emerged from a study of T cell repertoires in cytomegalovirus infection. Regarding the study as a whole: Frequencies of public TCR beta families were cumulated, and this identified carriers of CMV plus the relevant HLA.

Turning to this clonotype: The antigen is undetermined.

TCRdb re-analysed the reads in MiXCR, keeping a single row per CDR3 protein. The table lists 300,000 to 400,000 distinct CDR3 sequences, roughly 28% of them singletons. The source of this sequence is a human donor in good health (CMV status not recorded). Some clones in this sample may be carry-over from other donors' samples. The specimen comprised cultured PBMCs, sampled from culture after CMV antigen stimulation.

The CDR3, as DNA: TGTGCCAGCAGTAAAGTTAACGGTCAGCCCCAGCATTTT. It codes for CASSKVNGQPQHF. The rearrangement joins TRBV6-8 to TRBJ1-5; D unclear. V was pared by 5 bases and J by 6 bases, with 11 bases between. The V gene's germline CDR1 is MNHGY and CDR2 SAAAGT. This CDR3 is 13 amino acids long.